Each of the 32 T cell receptor beta chains below was sequenced from the same sample in a study of blood T cells in healthy people across ages. Together with a sample-barcoded 5' primer, a J-beta primer mix was included in a second PCR lasting about 6 to 11 cycles. TCRdb independently ran MiXCR on the 5' RACE reads; one entry per CDR3 protein. The repertoire consists of hundreds of thousands of distinct CDR3 sequences, with around 24% occurring once and the leading ten covering 8.5% to 9.5%. The same specimen was also included in a second study, on T cells of mothers and their children.

Sequencing was performed on blood. These receptors originate from a boy between 10 and 17 years old in good health.

This clonotype was seen a handful of times. V gene TRBV4-3 combines with J gene TRBJ2-1; D might be TRBD1 or TRBD2, each matching 6 bases. The J call may be wrong; the DNA end is better matched by TRBJ2-5. CDR3 length: 16 amino acids. Germline CDR1 is LGHNA and CDR2 is YSLEER. CDR3 residues: CASSYSGQPIGGTQYF. The CDR3 coding sequence is TGCGCCAGCAGCTACTCGGGACAACCCATCGGGGGGACCCAGTACTTC.

This rearrangement joins TRBV15 to TRBJ1-5; no definite D call. CDR1 is LNHNV, CDR2 YYDKDF, per germline (reference sequence). V lost 6 bases and J 0 bases, leaving 6 bases between the germline ends. This CDR3 has 13 residues. The CDR3 reads CATSINSNQPQHF. In DNA, the CDR3 is TGTGCCACCAGTATCAATAGCAATCAGCCCCAGCATTTT.

The V gene is TRBV20-1, the J gene TRBJ2-1; 7 bases are a match to TRBD2. With V trimmed by 7 bases and J by 6 bases, 12 bases remained unmatched. Germline loops: CDR1 DFQATT, CDR2 SNEGSKA (reference sequence). The CDR3 extends over 14 amino acids. The CDR3 DNA sequence: TGCAGTGTACCTCTAGCGGTCTTCTTCAATGAGCAGTTCTTC. As protein: CSVPLAVFFNEQFF.

This chain connects TRBV6-5 to TRBJ1-2; D unclear. The V gene's germline CDR1 is MNHEY and CDR2 SVGAGI. This CDR3 has 13 residues. Trimming left V 2 bases short and J 8 bases short, with 12 bases between. CDR3 protein: CASSYRAGQGYTF. The CDR3 region has the DNA TGTGCCAGCAGTTACCGGGCAGGCCAGGGCTACACCTTC.

Only a few counts were recorded for this clonotype. The chain combines TRBV2 with TRBJ2-7, with 12 bases that match TRBD2. Per germline, CDR1 SNHLY and CDR2 FYNNEI. CDR3 length: 14 residues. V lost 8 bases to trimming and J lost 0 bases; unmatched junction nucleotides: 2. DNA of the CDR3: TGTGCCAGCCTGACTAGCGGGAGCTCCTACGAGCAGTACTTC. Encoded protein: CASLTSGSSYEQYF.

This clonotype was seen a handful of times. This chain links TRBV12-3 or TRBV12-4 with TRBJ1-5; D not resolved. The CDR3 is 12 residues long. V was shortened by 3 bases and J by 8 bases, with 8 bases between the two germline ends. The CDR3 DNA follows: TGTGCCAGCAGTTTCGCCATCGAGCCCCAGCATTTT. This translates into CASSFAIEPQHF.

The chain is built from TRBV11-2 and TRBJ1-1; maybe TRBD1 (5 bases). Between the trimmed V and J ends, which lost 3 bases and 5 bases, there was a span of 13 bases. This CDR3 is built from 14 residues. Germline V lookup: CDR1 SGHAT, CDR2 FQNNGV. The CDR3 DNA is TGTGCCAGCAGCTTCAGGGTAGGAGAAACTGAAGCTTTCTTT. Encoded protein: CASSFRVGETEAFF.

This chain joins TRBV10-3 and TRBJ2-1, with TRBD1 matching 7 bases. The germline CDR1 and CDR2 sequences are ENHRY and SYGVKD. V lost 2 bases, J lost 4 bases, and 8 bases stayed unmatched. This CDR3 has 16 amino acids. The DNA of the CDR3 is TGTGCCATCAGTGAGCCGGGACAGACCCTTTACAATGAGCAGTTCTTC. Its protein product is CAISEPGQTLYNEQFF.

This clonotype was recorded many times. The chain is built from TRBV4-3 and TRBJ2-5, with 12 positions matching TRBD2. The V and J ends lost 2 bases and 5 bases, in that order; junction bases with no gene match: 9. Per germline, CDR1 LGHNA and CDR2 YSLEER. The CDR3 totals 17 residues. CDR3 sequence: CASSQLAGGRDSETQYF. CDR3 sequence (DNA): TGCGCCAGCAGCCAACTAGCGGGGGGGCGGGATTCGGAGACCCAGTACTTC.

This clonotype was found a few times. The V and J genes are TRBV4-3 and TRBJ2-7; tentative D call: TRBD1 (6 bases). Trimming left V 0 bases short and J 6 bases short, with 15 bases between. This CDR3 has 15 amino acids. In germline, CDR1 is LGHNA, CDR2 YSLEER. CDR3 residues: CASSQDRYRDLEQYF. CDR3 DNA: TGCGCCAGCAGCCAAGATCGGTACAGGGATCTCGAGCAGTACTTC.

The V gene is TRBV20-1, the J gene TRBJ1-2; D unresolved. Germline V gene lookup returns CDR1 DFQATT and CDR2 SNEGSKA (reference sequence). The CDR3 length is 18 residues. V was trimmed by 0 bases and J by 0 bases, leaving 20 bases between them. CDR3 in DNA: TGCAGTGCTAGAGATTTAGTGAGGCAATCTCTAGCTAACTATGGCTACACCTTC. Protein product: CSARDLVRQSLANYGYTF.

The gene calls are TRBV7-9 and TRBJ2-1, with TRBD2 matching 8 bases. The V and J ends lost 4 bases and 2 bases, in that order; junction bases with no gene match: 7. Germline V lookup: CDR1 SEHNR, CDR2 FQNEAQ (reference sequence). This CDR3 is 16 amino acids long. This CDR3 is CASSSQSAGAYNEQFF. The CDR3 nucleotides are TGTGCCAGCAGCTCCCAGTCAGCGGGAGCCTACAATGAGCAGTTCTTC.

The chain has TRBV6-2 or TRBV6-3 and TRBJ1-2, with D unresolved. The CDR3 runs to 14 residues. V was clipped by 4 bases and J by 4 bases, with 13 bases between them. From germline, CDR1 is MNHEY and CDR2 SVGEGT. CDR3 coding DNA: TGTGCCAGCAGTTCCCAGATGACGGGCTATGGCTACACCTTC. Translating gives CASSSQMTGYGYTF.

This clonotype occurred many times. This rearrangement joins TRBV27 to TRBJ1-6; no firm D call. This CDR3 is built from 12 residues. Germline CDR1 is MNHEY and CDR2 is SMNVEV (reference sequence). V shed 3 bases and J shed 7 bases, with 4 bases lying between them. The CDR3 loop is CASSFGNSPLHF. CDR3 nucleotide sequence: TGTGCCAGCAGTTTTGGGAATTCACCCCTCCACTTT.

J is TRBJ2-7 and V is TRBV27, with TRBD2 matching 7 bases. Trimming took 5 bases from V and 2 from J; bases not matched to a gene: 9. Germline values: CDR1 MNHEY, CDR2 SMNVEV (reference sequence). The CDR3 has 15 amino acids. For the CDR3, the DNA is TGTGCCAGCAGTATTTTCAGCGGGGCAACCTACGAGCAGTACTTC. Amino acid sequence: CASSIFSGATYEQYF.

This clonotype was counted a few times. At one of its ends the junction is not consistent with the germline gene, which may arise from a read error. This chain uses TRBV28 with TRBJ2-3; D uncertain. Germline assignment: CDR1 MDHEN and CDR2 SYDVKM. This CDR3 has 14 amino acids. The CDR3 DNA sequence: TGTGCCAGCAGTCGAAGCATACGCACAGATACGCAGTACTTT. Translating it yields CASSRSIRTDTQYF.

This chain joins TRBV25-1 and TRBJ2-5; 9 bases map to TRBD2. The CDR3 sequence is 15 residues long. Germline CDR1 MGHDK, CDR2 SYGVNS. Unmatched junction bases numbered 6, after V lost 3 bases and J lost 4 bases. The CDR3 spells CASSEVAGAGETQYF. The CDR3 nucleotides are TGTGCCAGCAGTGAGGTAGCGGGGGCGGGAGAGACCCAGTACTTC. The variable domain in full, completed from reference TRBV25-1 and TRBJ2-5, reads EADIYQTPRYLVIGTGKKITLECSQTMGHDKMYWYQQDPGMELHLIHYSYGVNSTEKGDLSSESTVSRIRTEHFPLTLESARPSHTSQYLCASSEVAGAGETQYFGPGTRLLVL.

CDR3: CASSPSGSSSYNEQFF. In DNA, the CDR3 is TGTGCCAGCAGCCCTAGCGGGTCCTCCTCCTACAATGAGCAGTTCTTC. V usage is TRBV12-3 or TRBV12-4 and J usage is TRBJ2-1; TRBD2 matches 8 bases. Losses at the gene ends were 6 bases for V and 0 bases for J; bases not matched to a gene: 7. This CDR3 spans 16 amino acids.

This clonotype was observed at least ten times. V is TRBV25-1 and J is TRBJ2-5; D possibly corresponds to TRBD1 (6 bases). V was clipped by 2 bases and J by 5 bases, with 12 bases between them. The CDR3 length is 14 residues. Germline assignment: CDR1 MGHDK and CDR2 SYGVNS. The CDR3 DNA sequence: TGTGCCAGCAGTGAACCAGGGGTTGAGGAGACCCAGTACTTC. Translation: CASSEPGVEETQYF.

The chain has TRBV4-2 and TRBJ1-1; D may be TRBD1 (5 bases). Trimming shortened V by 0 bases and J by 4 bases, and 15 bases separated the two germline ends. CDR1 is LGHNA and CDR2 is YNFKEQ in the germline V gene. CDR3 length equals 16 residues. CDR3 sequence (DNA): TGTGCCAGCAGCCAAGAGTCGGCGGGGGGGGGCACTGAAGCTTTCTTT. Encoded protein: CASSQESAGGGTEAFF.

This clonotype has a handful of counts. The CDR3 is CASSVGRGYTDTQYF. For the CDR3, the DNA is TGCGCCAGCAGCGTCGGCAGGGGATACACAGATACGCAGTATTTT. The genes are TRBV5-1 and TRBJ2-3; D possibly corresponds to TRBD1 (6 bases). Looked up from germline, CDR1 is SGHRS and CDR2 is YFSETQ. This CDR3 is built from 15 residues. Trimming removed 4 bases from V and 2 bases from J, with 14 bases in between.

This chain uses TRBV28 with TRBJ2-3; D possibly corresponds to TRBD2 (5 bases). V was pared by 8 bases and J by 4 bases, with 16 bases between. Looked up from germline, CDR1 is MDHEN and CDR2 is SYDVKM. This CDR3 comprises 14 residues. The CDR3 protein is CASCPRAIADTQYF. CDR3 coding DNA: TGTGCCAGCTGCCCGAGGGCGATCGCAGATACGCAGTATTTT.

This clonotype was observed a handful of times. This sequence joins TRBV6-5 and TRBJ2-3; 10 bases are a match to TRBD2. The CDR3 consists of 16 residues. CDR1 and CDR2 (germline): MNHEY, SVGAGI. The junction had 12 bases not matched to a gene; V was cut back by 8 bases and J by 4 bases. The CDR3 sequence: CASQGPTSGTPDTQYF. As DNA, the CDR3 is TGTGCCAGCCAAGGCCCCACTAGCGGGACCCCAGATACGCAGTATTTT.

The gene calls are TRBV7-9 and TRBJ2-2; weak D call: TRBD2 (6 bases). Germline V CDR1 and CDR2: SEHNR, FQNEAQ (reference sequence). Trimming took 6 bases from V and 6 from J, leaving 26 bases between them. The CDR3 is made up of 18 amino acids. Written as DNA, the CDR3 is TGTGCCAGCAGGAACACCCGGGGGACCTACAGGAGGGCCGGGGAGCTGTTTTTT. Its translation is CASRNTRGTYRRAGELFF.

The chain joins TRBV7-2 to TRBJ1-3; no firm D call. This CDR3 contains 11 residues. The germline V and J ends were trimmed by 6 bases and 4 bases, with 4 bases remaining between them. CDR1 is SGHTA and CDR2 is FQGNSA in the germline V gene. The CDR3: CASSRGNTIYF. The CDR3 nucleotides read TGTGCCAGCAGTCGGGGAAACACCATATATTTT.

The chain carries TRBV10-2 and TRBJ1-5; D is possibly TRBD1 (5 bases). The CDR3 length is 14 residues. Between the trimmed V and J ends, which lost 6 bases and 5 bases, there was a span of 14 bases. Per the germline V gene, CDR1 is WSHSY and CDR2 is SAAADI. This CDR3 reads CASRVGPGDQPQHF. CDR3 nucleotides: TGCGCCAGCAGAGTGGGGCCGGGGGATCAGCCCCAGCATTTT.

As concerns this clonotype: This may be a read error, as it is one base from a much larger clone. V and J are TRBV28 and TRBJ2-2; D is ambiguous. The CDR3 spans 12 residues. Germline V gene lookup returns CDR1 MDHEN and CDR2 SYDVKM. This CDR3 reads CASSLNTRELFF. In DNA form, the CDR3 reads TGTGCCAGCAGTCTAAACACCAGGGAGCTGTTTTTT.

V usage is TRBV20-1 and J usage is TRBJ2-1; D possibly uses TRBD1 or TRBD2 (6 bases each). Germline V gene sequence: CDR1 DFQATT, CDR2 SNEGSKA (reference sequence). Between the trimmed V and J ends, which lost 6 bases and 5 bases, there was a span of 17 bases. The CDR3 totals 14 residues. Written as DNA, the CDR3 is TGCAGTGCCCTTGTTTCGGGGGCGAACAATGAGCAGTTCTTC. This codes for CSALVSGANNEQFF.

This clonotype showed up just a few times. The CDR3 nucleotides read TGTGCCACCTCATTTGGTAGTCCGAGCACAGATACGCAGTATTTT. Protein product: CATSFGSPSTDTQYF. V gene TRBV12-3 or TRBV12-4 combines with J gene TRBJ2-3; no clear D gene. The CDR3 consists of 15 residues. Trimming removed 10 bases at V and 0 bases at J, with 17 bases between.

This clonotype turned up a few times. This sequence joins TRBV28 and TRBJ1-1; D ambiguous. Deletions cut 6 bases from V and 2 bases from J, with 4 bases between. The length of the CDR3 is 11 residues. Germline values: CDR1 MDHEN, CDR2 SYDVKM. CDR3 DNA: TGTGCCAGCAGGATTAACACTGAAGCTTTCTTT. This sequence encodes CASRINTEAFF.

This clonotype was counted ten times or more. The chain uses TRBV20-1 and TRBJ2-4, with D possibly being TRBD2 (6 bases). This CDR3 comprises 14 residues. Germline lookup yields CDR1 DFQATT and CDR2 SNEGSKA (reference sequence). Trimming removed 3 bases from V and 0 bases from J, with 9 bases in between. The CDR3 sequence: CSARERVAKNIQYF. CDR3 coding DNA: TGCAGTGCTAGGGAGCGGGTAGCCAAAAACATTCAGTACTTC.

This rearrangement joins TRBV12-3 or TRBV12-4 to TRBJ2-3; 7 bases match TRBD2. This CDR3 spans 13 amino acids. The V segment lost 9 bases and the J segment 3 bases; nucleotides outside the gene matches: 6. DNA for the CDR3: TGTGCCAGTACTAGCGTGGGGACAGATACGCAGTATTTT. Its protein product is CASTSVGTDTQYF.